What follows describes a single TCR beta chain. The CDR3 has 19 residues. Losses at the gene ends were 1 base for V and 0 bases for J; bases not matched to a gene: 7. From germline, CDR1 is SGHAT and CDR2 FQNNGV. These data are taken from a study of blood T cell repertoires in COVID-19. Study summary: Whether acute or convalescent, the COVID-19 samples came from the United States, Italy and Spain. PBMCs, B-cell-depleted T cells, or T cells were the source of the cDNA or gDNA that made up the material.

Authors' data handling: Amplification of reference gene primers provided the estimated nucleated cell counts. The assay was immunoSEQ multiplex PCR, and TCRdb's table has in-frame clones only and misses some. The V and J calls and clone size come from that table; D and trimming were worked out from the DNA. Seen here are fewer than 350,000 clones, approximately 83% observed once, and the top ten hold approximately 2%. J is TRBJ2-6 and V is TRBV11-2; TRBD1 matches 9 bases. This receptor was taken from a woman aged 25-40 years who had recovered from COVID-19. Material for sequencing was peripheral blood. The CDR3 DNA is TGTGCCAGCAGCTTAGGACGGGGACAGGGATCCTCTGGGGCCAACGTCCTGACTTTC. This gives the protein CASSLGRGQGSSGANVLTF. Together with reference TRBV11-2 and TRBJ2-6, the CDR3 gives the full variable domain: EAGVAQSPRYKIIEKRQSVAFWCNPISGHATLYWYQQILGQGPKLLIQFQNNGVVDDSQLPKDRFSAERLKGVDSTLKIQPAKLEDSAVYLCASSLGRGQGSSGANVLTFGAGSRLTVL.